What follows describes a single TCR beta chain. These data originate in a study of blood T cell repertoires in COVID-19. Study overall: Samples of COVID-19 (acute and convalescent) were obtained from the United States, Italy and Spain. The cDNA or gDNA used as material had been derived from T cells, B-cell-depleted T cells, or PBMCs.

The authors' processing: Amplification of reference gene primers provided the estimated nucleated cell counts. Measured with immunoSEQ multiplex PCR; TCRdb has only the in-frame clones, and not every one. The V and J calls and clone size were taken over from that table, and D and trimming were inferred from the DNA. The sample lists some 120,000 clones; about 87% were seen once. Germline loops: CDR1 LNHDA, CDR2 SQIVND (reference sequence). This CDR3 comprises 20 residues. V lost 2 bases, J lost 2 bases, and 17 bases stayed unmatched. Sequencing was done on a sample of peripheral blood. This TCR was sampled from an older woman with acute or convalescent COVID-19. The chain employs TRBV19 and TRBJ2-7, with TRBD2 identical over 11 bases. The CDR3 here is CASSIRVSGRALGSPYEQYF. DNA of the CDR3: TGTGCCAGTAGTATAAGGGTTAGCGGGAGGGCCCTCGGATCCCCCTACGAGCAGTACTTC.